One and the same sample provided the 14 T cell receptor beta chains below, sequenced in a study of blood T cell repertoires in COVID-19. The data were produced by immunoSEQ multiplex PCR, yet TCRdb's version contains in-frame clones alone and is incomplete. The data contain a few hundred thousand clones, about 82% of them singletons. Material for sequencing was peripheral blood. All receptors come from an elderly man with acute or convalescent COVID-19.

The chain recombines TRBV28 with TRBJ1-2, with a tentative D call TRBD1 (6 bases). Germline CDR1 and CDR2: MDHEN and SYDVKM. The CDR3 contains 14 residues. The V end was cut by 4 bases, the J end by 8 bases, with 17 bases between. Here the CDR3 reads CASSSSGGNWGYTF. The CDR3 DNA sequence: TGTGCCAGCAGTTCGTCGGGGGGCAATTGGGGCTACACCTTC.

The gene calls are TRBV12-5 and TRBJ2-1; TRBD2 agrees at 8 bases. The CDR3 totals 12 residues. Looked up from germline, CDR1 is LGHNT and CDR2 is FRNRAP. The trim removed 3 bases at V and 11 bases at J, leaving 3 bases unmatched. CDR3 in DNA: TGTGCTAGTGGTTTAATAGCGGGGCAGCAGTTCTTC. As protein: CASGLIAGQQFF.

This sequence joins TRBV12-3 or TRBV12-4 and TRBJ2-7; D might be TRBD2 (6 bases). V lost 5 bases to trimming and J lost 7 bases, with 15 bases between them. The CDR3 consists of 13 residues. Here the CDR3 reads CASSRTEGLEQYF. CDR3 in DNA: TGTGCCAGCAGTAGGACGGAGGGGTTGGAGCAGTACTTC.

The chain carries TRBV4-2 and TRBJ2-3, with D possibly matching TRBD2 (5 bases). Germline-derived CDR1 and CDR2 are LGHNA and YNFKEQ. Trimming took off 4 bases at V and 3 bases at J, with 11 bases between the two ends. This CDR3 is built from 14 residues. The DNA of the CDR3 is TGTGCCAGCAGCCCCTCCCGCGGGACAGATACGCAGTATTTT. This codes for CASSPSRGTDTQYF.

The chain recombines TRBV6-4 with TRBJ2-1; 7 bases align to TRBD1. The V gene's germline CDR1 is MRHNA and CDR2 SNTAGT. With V trimmed by 2 bases and J by 9 bases, 7 bases remained unmatched. CDR3 size: 14 residues. This CDR3 reads CASSDPRTGGEQFF. The CDR3 DNA sequence: TGTGCCAGCAGTGACCCTAGGACAGGCGGTGAGCAGTTCTTC.

The chain carries TRBV4-1 and TRBJ2-7; unclear D gene. The CDR3 is 16 residues long. V was clipped by 0 bases and J by 7 bases, with 19 bases between them. Germline V gene sequence: CDR1 MGHRA, CDR2 YSYEKL. The CDR3 DNA is TGCGCCAGCAGCCAAGATAGTAGCCCTCGACCGCAGGAGCAGTACTTC. Protein sequence: CASSQDSSPRPQEQYF.

The rearrangement uses TRBV3-1 (or the pseudogene TRBV3-2) and TRBJ1-1; perhaps TRBD1 as D (5 bases). Germline loops: CDR1 LGHDT, CDR2 YNNKEL (reference sequence). The CDR3 is 14 residues long. V was cut by 4 bases and J by 4 bases, with 13 bases left in between. As DNA, the CDR3 is TGTGCCAGCAGCCCAAACACCGGGGGCACTGAAGCTTTCTTT. Translated: CASSPNTGGTEAFF.

The chain carries TRBV5-1 and TRBJ2-1; 7 nucleotides match TRBD2. CDR3 length: 14 amino acids. The V segment lost 7 bases and the J segment 7 bases; nucleotides outside the gene matches: 11. Germline V gives CDR1 SGHRS, CDR2 YFSETQ. CDR3 residues: CASGEGRVRNEQFF. The DNA for the CDR3 is TGCGCCAGCGGGGAGGGGCGAGTGAGGAATGAGCAGTTCTTC.

This rearrangement joins TRBV7-9 to TRBJ1-5, with D possibly matching TRBD1 (6 bases). In germline, CDR1 is SEHNR, CDR2 FQNEAQ (reference sequence). Trimming cost V 2 bases and J 7 bases, with 12 bases left between them. The CDR3 has 14 residues. CDR3 nucleotide sequence: TGTGCCAGCAGCTTATTAGGGGGGGACCAGCCCCAGCATTTT. Translated, it gives CASSLLGGDQPQHF.

The chain is built from TRBV28 and TRBJ2-7; possible D gene TRBD1, 7 bases. Germline V CDR1 and CDR2: MDHEN, SYDVKM. Trimming took 2 bases from V and 12 from J, leaving 20 bases between them. CDR3 length: 14 residues. CDR3 nucleotide sequence: TGTGCCAGCAGTTTACAAGGGGGCGGGATTCAATGGTACTTC. Protein: CASSLQGGGIQWYF.

In this sample, this clone turned up a few times. The chain is built from TRBV7-9 and TRBJ2-1, with 8 bases aligning to TRBD1. From germline, CDR1 is SEHNR and CDR2 FQNEAQ (reference sequence). The V segment lost 4 bases and the J segment 15 bases; nucleotides outside the gene matches: 11. The CDR3 covers 13 residues. The CDR3 is CASSSISGGQGFF. CDR3 sequence (DNA): TGTGCCAGCAGCTCGATTTCAGGGGGCCAGGGGTTCTTC.

V is TRBV4-1 and J is TRBJ2-7; D gene ambiguous. The CDR3 runs to 13 residues. Germline-derived CDR1 and CDR2 are MGHRA and YSYEKL. Between the trimmed V and J ends, which lost 0 bases and 3 bases, there was a span of 6 bases. The CDR3 here is CASSQDGVYEQYF. CDR3 nucleotides: TGCGCCAGCAGCCAAGATGGAGTCTACGAGCAGTACTTC.

J is TRBJ1-1 and V is TRBV6-6, with 7 bases matching TRBD1. The germline V gene has CDR1 MNHNY and CDR2 SVGAGI (reference sequence). V was clipped by 6 bases and J by 0 bases; unmatched bases: 10. The CDR3 has 16 amino acids. The CDR3 here is CASSYPARGLNTEAFF. CDR3 nucleotide sequence: TGTGCCAGCAGCTACCCGGCCAGGGGGTTGAACACTGAAGCTTTCTTT.

The gene calls are TRBV5-8 and TRBJ1-1; TRBD1 matches 10 bases. V lost 4 bases to trimming and J lost 3 bases; unmatched junction nucleotides: 6. This CDR3 region has 15 residues. Germline values: CDR1 SGHTS, CDR2 YDEGEE. The CDR3 sequence: CASSLGTGADTEAFF. In nucleotides, the CDR3 is TGTGCCAGCAGCCTCGGGACAGGGGCAGACACTGAAGCTTTCTTT.